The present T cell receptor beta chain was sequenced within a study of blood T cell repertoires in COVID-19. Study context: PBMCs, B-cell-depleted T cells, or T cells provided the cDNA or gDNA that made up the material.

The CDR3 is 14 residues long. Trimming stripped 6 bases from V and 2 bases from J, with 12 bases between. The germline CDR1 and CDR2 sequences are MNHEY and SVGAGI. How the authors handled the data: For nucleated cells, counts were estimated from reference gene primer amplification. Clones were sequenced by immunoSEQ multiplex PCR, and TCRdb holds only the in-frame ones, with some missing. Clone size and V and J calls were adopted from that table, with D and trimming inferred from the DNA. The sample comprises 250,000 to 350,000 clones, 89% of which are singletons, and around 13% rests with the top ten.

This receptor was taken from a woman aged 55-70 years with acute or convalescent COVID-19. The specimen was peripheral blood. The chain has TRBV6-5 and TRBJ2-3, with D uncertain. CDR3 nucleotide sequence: TGTGCCAGCAGCCCCCAGACATACACAGATACGCAGTATTTT. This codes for CASSPQTYTDTQYF.